One and the same sample provided the 30 T cell receptor beta chains below, sequenced in a study of blood T cell repertoires in COVID-19. Assay used: immunoSEQ multiplex PCR; TCRdb lists only in-frame clones, some missing. The repertoire holds around 130,000 clones, roughly 84% seen once, with approximately 18% in the top ten. Material for sequencing was peripheral blood. Every receptor here comes from a woman aged 80 or over with acute or convalescent COVID-19.

The chain is built from TRBV18 and TRBJ2-5; D not certain. Germline CDR1 reads KGHSH; CDR2 reads LQKENI. CDR3 length: 12 amino acids. V was shortened by 6 bases and J by 3 bases, with 8 bases between the two germline ends. The CDR3 region is CASSRGEETQYF. In DNA form, the CDR3 reads TGTGCCAGCTCCCGAGGAGAAGAGACCCAGTACTTC.

J is TRBJ1-4 and V is TRBV7-9, with a tentative D call TRBD1 (6 bases). V was pared by 0 bases and J by 5 bases, with 16 bases between. Germline assignment: CDR1 SEHNR and CDR2 FQNEAQ (reference sequence). CDR3 length: 17 amino acids. In DNA, the CDR3 is TGTGCCAGCAGCTTAGCGGTTTTGGGCAGGGGAAATGAAAAACTGTTTTTT. Amino acids: CASSLAVLGRGNEKLFF.

The chain has TRBV7-2 and TRBJ1-1, with 8 positions matching TRBD1. CDR3 length: 13 amino acids. V dropped 4 bases and J dropped 5; count of bases not matched to a gene: 3. Germline-derived CDR1 and CDR2 are SGHTA and FQGNSA. The chain's CDR3 is CASSSGQGTEAFF. The CDR3 DNA is TGTGCCAGCAGCTCCGGACAGGGTACTGAAGCTTTCTTT. The complete variable domain, with remaining parts taken from reference TRBV7-2 and TRBJ1-1, reads GAGVSQSPSNKVTEKGKDVELRCDPISGHTALYWYRQSLGQGLEFLIYFQGNSAPDKSGLPSDRFSAERTGGSVSTLTIQRTQQEDSAVYLCASSSGQGTEAFFGQGTRLTVV.

This clone was seen a handful of times. The chain employs TRBV29-1 and TRBJ2-2; 9 nucleotides align to TRBD1. Germline loops: CDR1 SQVTM, CDR2 ANQGSEA. The CDR3 has 17 amino acids. The junction had 14 bases not matched to a gene; V was cut back by 7 bases and J by 2 bases. CDR3: CSALGTGPHLNTGELFF. The CDR3 DNA sequence: TGCAGCGCACTAGGGACAGGGCCGCACCTCAACACCGGGGAGCTGTTTTTT.

As to this clone: A much larger clone lies a single base off, so this may be a read error. The rearrangement joins TRBV4-3 to TRBJ2-3; 7 nucleotides agree with TRBD2. The germline CDR1 and CDR2 sequences are LGHNA and YSLEER. The CDR3 is 15 amino acids. With V trimmed by 2 bases and J by 5 bases, 7 bases remained unmatched. The CDR3 bases are TGCGCCAGCAGCCAAAATAGGGTAGCGGGAGATACGCAGTATTTT. Amino acids: CASSQNRVAGDTQYF.

This chain joins TRBV7-8 and TRBJ2-3; 7 nucleotides match TRBD1. The ends lost 10 bases at V and 2 bases at J; junction bases unmatched: 6. The CDR3 has 13 amino acids. Germline V gives CDR1 SGHVS, CDR2 FQNEAQ. CDR3 sequence (DNA): TGTGCCATAAGGACAGGACTCACAGATACGCAGTATTTT. Residues: CAIRTGLTDTQYF.

The chain employs TRBV19 and TRBJ1-5; weak D call: TRBD1 (5 bases). Germline loops: CDR1 LNHDA, CDR2 SQIVND (reference sequence). The CDR3 is 17 amino acids. Trimming took 3 bases from V and 0 from J, leaving 15 bases between them. CDR3 residues: CASSIRVTVYSNQPQHF. For the CDR3, the DNA is TGTGCCAGTAGTATCCGGGTGACAGTTTATAGCAATCAGCCCCAGCATTTT.

This chain joins TRBV7-8 and TRBJ2-1; tentatively, D is TRBD2 (6 bases). Per the germline V gene, CDR1 is SGHVS and CDR2 is FQNEAQ. The CDR3 spans 15 residues. V lost 2 bases, J lost 4 bases, and 12 bases lay in between. The CDR3 region is CASSLTGARYNEQFF. The CDR3 DNA is TGTGCCAGCAGCTTAACGGGAGCCCGGTACAATGAGCAGTTCTTC.

The chain joins TRBV18 to TRBJ2-1; the match to TRBD2 covers 15 bases. CDR3 length: 16 residues. V lost 8 bases and J lost 7; bases outside the gene matches: 9. Germline CDR1 is KGHSH and CDR2 is LQKENI. The CDR3 sequence: CASRTSGGGLGNEQFF. CDR3 sequence (DNA): TGTGCCAGCCGGACTAGCGGGGGGGGACTTGGTAATGAGCAGTTCTTC.

CDR3 amino acids: CASSPSRDRGFYTF. DNA for the CDR3: TGCGCCAGCAGCCCTTCCAGGGACAGGGGGTTCTACACCTTC. V is TRBV4-3 and J is TRBJ1-2, with 11 bases fitting TRBD1. The V gene end was trimmed by 4 bases and the J gene end by 10 bases; junction bases not matched to a gene: 8. The CDR3 consists of 14 residues. The germline V gene encodes CDR1 LGHNA and CDR2 YSLEER.

V and J are TRBV27 and TRBJ2-5; 8 bases line up with TRBD2. Germline CDR1 MNHEY, CDR2 SMNVEV (reference sequence). J was trimmed by 5 bases and V by 5 bases; bases with no gene match: 7. CDR3 length: 14 amino acids. In nucleotides, the CDR3 is TGTGCCAGCAGTCTTATGCGGGGGGTCGAGACCCAGTACTTC. This sequence encodes CASSLMRGVETQYF.

This clone was recorded a few times. The chain combines TRBV5-1 with TRBJ2-2, with 10 bases identical to TRBD1. The junction had 11 bases not matched to a gene; V was cut back by 4 bases and J by 5 bases. The V gene's germline CDR1 is SGHRS and CDR2 YFSETQ. CDR3 length: 17 residues. CDR3 sequence reads: CASSQKTGGGWTGELFF. The DNA for the CDR3 is TGCGCCAGCAGCCAAAAGACAGGGGGCGGATGGACCGGGGAGCTGTTTTTT.

This clone was seen just once. This chain links TRBV5-6 with TRBJ2-1; TRBD2 matches at 10 bases. The trim removed 0 bases at V and 4 bases at J, leaving 4 bases unmatched. Looked up from germline, CDR1 is SGHDT and CDR2 is YYEEEE. The CDR3 is 16 residues long. Here the CDR3 DNA reads TGTGCCAGCAGCTTGGAGACTAGCGGGTGGTACAATGAGCAGTTCTTC. The encoded protein is CASSLETSGWYNEQFF. The full variable domain, in which reference TRBV5-6 and TRBJ2-1 provide the parts outside the CDR3, is DAGVTQSPTHLIKTRGQQVTLRCSPKSGHDTVSWYQQALGQGPQFIFQYYEEEERQRGNFPDRFSGHQFPNYSSELNVNALLLGDSALYLCASSLETSGWYNEQFFGPGTRLTVL.

This clone was found once. The chain uses TRBV5-4 and TRBJ2-6; 9 nucleotides agree with TRBD1. Trimming at V came to 4 bases and at J to 2 bases, leaving 1 base not matched to a gene. The CDR3 has 15 amino acids. Germline lookup yields CDR1 SGHNT and CDR2 YYREEE (reference sequence). CDR3 loop: CASSRTGAGANVLTF. CDR3 nucleotide sequence: TGTGCCAGCAGCCGGACAGGGGCTGGGGCCAACGTCCTGACTTTC.

V is TRBV6-5 and J is TRBJ1-1, with D possibly being TRBD1 (6 bases). Trimming removed 6 bases from V and 5 bases from J, with 19 bases in between. From germline, CDR1 is MNHEY and CDR2 SVGAGI. This CDR3 region has 15 residues. CDR3 nucleotide sequence: TGTGCCAGCAGCCCCCTGGCAGGGGCGCGGACTGAAGCTTTCTTT. Encoded protein: CASSPLAGARTEAFF.

The chain has TRBV20-1 and TRBJ1-5; D unclear. Trimming removed 3 bases at V and 7 bases at J, with 16 bases between. CDR1 is DFQATT, CDR2 SNEGSKA, per germline (reference sequence). CDR3 length: 14 amino acids. The CDR3 DNA is TGCAGTGCTAGTCCGGGAGGAGCTGAGCAGCCCCAGCATTTT. It encodes CSASPGGAEQPQHF.

A few counts support this clone. The chain has TRBV4-3 and TRBJ1-6, with no clear D. The V gene's germline CDR1 is LGHNA and CDR2 YSLEER. The CDR3 consists of 15 residues. V was clipped by 0 bases and J by 4 bases, with 7 bases between them. This CDR3 reads CASSQDDTYNSPLHF. The CDR3 DNA reads as TGCGCCAGCAGCCAAGACGACACTTATAATTCACCCCTCCACTTT.

V and J are TRBV7-2 and TRBJ1-1; 9 bases align to TRBD1. Germline V gene lookup returns CDR1 SGHTA and CDR2 FQGNSA. V lost 5 bases to trimming and J lost 5 bases; unmatched junction nucleotides: 9. There are 15 residues in the CDR3. CDR3 coding DNA: TGTGCCAGCAGCAAACCCACAGGGGGCAGGACTGAAGCTTTCTTT. Protein: CASSKPTGGRTEAFF.

This clone was seen a few times. The chain combines TRBV6-5 with TRBJ1-2, with 8 bases lining up with TRBD1. Germline CDR1 MNHEY, CDR2 SVGAGI. The CDR3 has 15 residues. V lost 4 bases, J lost 5 bases, and 9 bases stayed unmatched. CDR3 sequence reads: CASSSFGTGAYGYTF. In nucleotides, the CDR3 is TGTGCCAGCAGTTCTTTCGGGACAGGAGCTTATGGCTACACCTTC.

This sequence joins TRBV2 and TRBJ1-5; D not resolved. Germline V gene sequence: CDR1 SNHLY, CDR2 FYNNEI. The CDR3 contains 15 residues. V was trimmed by 0 bases and J by 5 bases, leaving 11 bases between them. CDR3 region: CASSEASEADQPQHF. The CDR3 region has the DNA TGTGCCAGCAGTGAAGCCTCCGAGGCTGATCAGCCCCAGCATTTT.

The rearrangement joins TRBV11-2 to TRBJ2-2; TRBD1 might be the D (6 bases). Germline-derived CDR1 and CDR2 are SGHAT and FQNNGV. The CDR3 loop spans 14 amino acids. Between the trimmed V and J ends, which lost 0 bases and 7 bases, there was a span of 9 bases. CDR3 residues: CASSLERGSGELFF. Here the CDR3 DNA reads TGTGCCAGCAGCTTAGAAAGGGGGAGCGGGGAGCTGTTTTTT.

The chain links TRBV27 to TRBJ2-3; 7 bases are a match to TRBD1. The V gene end was trimmed by 3 bases and the J gene end by 2 bases; junction bases not matched to a gene: 5. Germline-derived CDR1 and CDR2 are MNHEY and SMNVEV (reference sequence). The CDR3 covers 15 residues. The CDR3 DNA follows: TGTGCCAGCAGTTTGAGGCAGGGGGTCACAGATACGCAGTATTTT. The encoded protein is CASSLRQGVTDTQYF.

This chain connects TRBV6-5 to TRBJ2-2; TRBD1 matches at 10 bases. V trimming: 9 bases; J trimming: 7 bases; junction bases outside the gene matches: 8. In germline, CDR1 is MNHEY, CDR2 SVGAGI. The CDR3 sequence is 14 residues long. CDR3 region: CASSRDRGNGELFF. CDR3 bases: TGTGCCAGTTCCCGGGACAGGGGTAACGGGGAGCTGTTTTTT.

J is TRBJ1-1 and V is TRBV6-5, with 7 positions matching TRBD1. V dropped 6 bases and J dropped 0; count of bases not matched to a gene: 7. The length of the CDR3 is 15 residues. Germline CDR1 and CDR2: MNHEY and SVGAGI. This CDR3 reads CASSPGQALNTEAFF. Here the CDR3 DNA reads TGTGCCAGCAGCCCCGGACAGGCGTTGAACACTGAAGCTTTCTTT.

Remarks on this clone: The junction does not match germline at one end; this may be a read error. The V call is TRBV5-4, the J call TRBJ1-1, with 7 bases identical to TRBD1. In germline, CDR1 is SGHNT, CDR2 YYREEE (reference sequence). There are 14 residues in the CDR3. In DNA form, the CDR3 reads TGTGCCAGCAGCCGCACAGGGGCGAACGCTGAAGCTTTCTTT. Translated, it gives CASSRTGANAEAFF.

V usage is TRBV6-6 and J usage is TRBJ1-3; D unclear. Germline V gene data show CDR1 as MNHNY and CDR2 as SVGAGI (reference sequence). This CDR3 is 15 amino acids long. Trimming cost V 2 bases and J 0 bases, with 8 bases left between them. The chain's CDR3 is CASSYDLNSGNTIYF. The DNA of the CDR3 is TGTGCCAGCAGTTACGACTTGAACTCTGGAAACACCATATATTTT.

The chain couples TRBV5-1 to TRBJ2-7; a possible D gene is TRBD1 (5 bases). Germline CDR1 is SGHRS and CDR2 is YFSETQ. This CDR3 comprises 15 residues. V was shortened by 0 bases and J by 0 bases, with 10 bases between the two germline ends. The CDR3 nucleotides read TGCGCCAGCAGCTTGGGACAGCTGAGCTCCTACGAGCAGTACTTC. Amino acid sequence: CASSLGQLSSYEQYF.

The chain uses TRBV5-1 and TRBJ1-6, with no clear D. CDR1 is SGHRS and CDR2 is YFSETQ in the germline V gene. This CDR3 spans 13 amino acids. V dropped 4 bases and J dropped 9 bases, with 11 bases sitting between them. The CDR3 coding sequence is TGCGCCAGCAGCGTATCTTCAGGTTCACCCCTCCACTTT. It is translated as CASSVSSGSPLHF.

The chain employs TRBV19 and TRBJ1-2, with 7 bases identical to TRBD1. Germline V gene lookup returns CDR1 LNHDA and CDR2 SQIVND (reference sequence). After removal of 0 bases from V and 7 bases from J, the junction contained 5 bases not matched to a gene. The CDR3 is 14 amino acids. CDR3 residues: CASSIDGRGIGYTF. The CDR3 nucleotides are TGTGCCAGTAGTATAGATGGCAGGGGGATTGGCTACACCTTC.

The chain carries TRBV19 and TRBJ1-5; 12 nucleotides align to TRBD1. The germline V gene has CDR1 LNHDA and CDR2 SQIVND (reference sequence). The junction had 12 bases not matched to a gene; V was cut back by 6 bases and J by 3 bases. The CDR3 totals 18 residues. This chain's CDR3 is CASRSKGQGAIHNQPQHF. The CDR3 nucleotides are TGTGCCAGTAGGTCCAAGGGACAGGGGGCGATACACAATCAGCCCCAGCATTTT.